This TCR beta chain comes out of a study of cytomegalovirus exposure and HLA in healthy donors. Whole-study results and caveats: Confirmation was obtained in vitro that a few CMV-associated chains are specific for CMV antigens. There were 150 to 200 TCR beta chains listed as cytomegalovirus-associated.

The donors were members of the validation cohort comprising some 120 subjects, separate from the approximately 670-subject first cohort. The CDR3 is 15 residues long. Germline CDR1 is SGHDN and CDR2 is FVKESK. Trimming took 4 bases from V and 2 from J, leaving 15 bases between them. This clone was recorded many times. The target antigen is unknown. Clones were read by immunoSEQ multiplex PCR, and TCRdb kept only the in-frame ones, dropping some. The sample shows 220,000 or so clones, 75% to 90% of them seen only once. The sequence came from a woman younger than 30 in good health and CMV-seronegative. The chain has TRBV14 and TRBJ2-7, with D perhaps TRBD2 (6 bases). Source material: PBMCs. This CDR3 is CASSRSWGEPYEQYF. The DNA for the CDR3 is TGTGCCAGCAGCCGATCCTGGGGGGAGCCCTACGAGCAGTACTTC.